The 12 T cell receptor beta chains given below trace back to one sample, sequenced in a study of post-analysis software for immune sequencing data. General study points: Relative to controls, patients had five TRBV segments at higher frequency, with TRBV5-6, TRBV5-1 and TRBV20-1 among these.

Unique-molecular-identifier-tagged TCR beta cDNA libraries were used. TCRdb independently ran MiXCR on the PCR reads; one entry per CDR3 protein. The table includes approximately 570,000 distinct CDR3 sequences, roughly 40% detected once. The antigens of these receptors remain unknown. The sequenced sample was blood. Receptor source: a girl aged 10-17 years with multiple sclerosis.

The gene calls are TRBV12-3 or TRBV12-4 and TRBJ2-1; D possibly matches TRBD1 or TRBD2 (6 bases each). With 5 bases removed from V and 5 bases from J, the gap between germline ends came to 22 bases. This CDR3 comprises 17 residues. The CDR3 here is CASSPGVGMGANNEQFF. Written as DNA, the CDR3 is TGTGCCAGCAGTCCGGGGGTCGGGATGGGGGCGAACAATGAGCAGTTCTTC.

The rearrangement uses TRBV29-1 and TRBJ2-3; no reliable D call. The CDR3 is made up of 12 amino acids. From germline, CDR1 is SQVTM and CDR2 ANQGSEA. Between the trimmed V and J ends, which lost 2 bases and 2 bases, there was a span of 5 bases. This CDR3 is CSVEKLTDTQYF. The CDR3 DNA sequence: TGCAGCGTTGAAAAACTCACAGATACGCAGTATTTT.

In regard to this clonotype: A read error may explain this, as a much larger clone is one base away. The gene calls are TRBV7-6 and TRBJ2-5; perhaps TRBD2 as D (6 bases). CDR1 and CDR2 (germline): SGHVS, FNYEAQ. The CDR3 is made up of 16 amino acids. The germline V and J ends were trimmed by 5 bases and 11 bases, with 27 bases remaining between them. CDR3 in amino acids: CASSPGRTIERLEQYF. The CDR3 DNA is TGTGCCAGCAGCCCGGGTAGGACTATTGAACGTCTTGAGCAGTACTTC.

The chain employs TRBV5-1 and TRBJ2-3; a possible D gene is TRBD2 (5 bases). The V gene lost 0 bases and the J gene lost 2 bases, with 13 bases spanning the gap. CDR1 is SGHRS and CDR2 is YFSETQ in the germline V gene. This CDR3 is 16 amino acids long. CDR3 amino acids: CASSLAPGLYTDTQYF. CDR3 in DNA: TGCGCCAGCAGCTTGGCCCCAGGACTGTACACAGATACGCAGTATTTT.

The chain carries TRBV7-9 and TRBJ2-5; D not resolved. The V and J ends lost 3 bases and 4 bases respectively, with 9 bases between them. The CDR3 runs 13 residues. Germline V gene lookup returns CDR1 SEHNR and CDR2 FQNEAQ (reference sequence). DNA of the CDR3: TGTGCCAGCAGCTTTTCCGGGCTAGAGACCCAGTACTTC. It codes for CASSFSGLETQYF.

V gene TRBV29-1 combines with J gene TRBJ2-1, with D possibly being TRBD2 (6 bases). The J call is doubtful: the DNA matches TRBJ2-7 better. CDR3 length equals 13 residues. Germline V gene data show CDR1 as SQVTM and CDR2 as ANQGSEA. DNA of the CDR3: TGCAGCGTTGATCGTCGGGAGCCCAATGAGCAGTACTTC. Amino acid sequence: CSVDRREPNEQYF.

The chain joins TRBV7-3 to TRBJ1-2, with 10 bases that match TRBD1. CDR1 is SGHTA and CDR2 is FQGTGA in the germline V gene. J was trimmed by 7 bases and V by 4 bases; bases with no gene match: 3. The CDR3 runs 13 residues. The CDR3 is CASSSGTGAGYTF. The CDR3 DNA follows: TGTGCCAGCAGCTCCGGGACAGGGGCTGGCTACACCTTC.

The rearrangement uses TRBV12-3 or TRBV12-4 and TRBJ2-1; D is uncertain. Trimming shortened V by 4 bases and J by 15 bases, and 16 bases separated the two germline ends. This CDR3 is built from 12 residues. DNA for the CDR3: TGTGCCAGCAGTTCCCGACCGGTAAGAGGGTTCTTC. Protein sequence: CASSSRPVRGFF.

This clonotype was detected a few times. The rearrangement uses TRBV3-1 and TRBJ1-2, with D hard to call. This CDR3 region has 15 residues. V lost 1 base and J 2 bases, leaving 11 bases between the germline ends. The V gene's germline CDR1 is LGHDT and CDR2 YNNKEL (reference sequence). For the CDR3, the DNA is TGTGCCAGCAGCCAAGGGCTGGTGGGGAACTATGGCTACACCTTC. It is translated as CASSQGLVGNYGYTF.

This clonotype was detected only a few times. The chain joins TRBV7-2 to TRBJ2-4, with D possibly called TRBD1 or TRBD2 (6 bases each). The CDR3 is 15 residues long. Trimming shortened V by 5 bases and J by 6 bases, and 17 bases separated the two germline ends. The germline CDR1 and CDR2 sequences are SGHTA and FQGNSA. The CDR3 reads CASSNSRQEGNIQYF. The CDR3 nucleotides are TGTGCCAGCAGCAATTCTAGACAGGAGGGAAACATTCAGTACTTC.

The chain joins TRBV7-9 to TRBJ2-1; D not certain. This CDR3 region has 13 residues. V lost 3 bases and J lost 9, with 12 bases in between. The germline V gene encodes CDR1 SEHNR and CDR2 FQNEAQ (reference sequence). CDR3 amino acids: CASSFRWPAEQFF. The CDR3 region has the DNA TGTGCCAGCAGCTTCCGATGGCCCGCTGAGCAGTTCTTC.

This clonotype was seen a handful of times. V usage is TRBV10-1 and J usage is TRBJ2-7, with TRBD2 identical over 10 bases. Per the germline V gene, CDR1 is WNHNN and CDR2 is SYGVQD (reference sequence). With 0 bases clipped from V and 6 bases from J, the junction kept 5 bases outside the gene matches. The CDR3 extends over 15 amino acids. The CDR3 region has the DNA TGCGCCAGCAGTGAGTCTCTAGCGGGAGCGTCCGAGCAGTACTTC. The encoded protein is CASSESLAGASEQYF.